The 26 T cell receptor beta chains given below trace back to one sample, sequenced in a study of blood T cell repertoires in COVID-19. Method: immunoSEQ multiplex PCR; TCRdb's copy keeps in-frame clones and lacks some. Of approximately 50,000 clones in the sample, roughly 85% were seen once. Sequenced input: peripheral blood. All receptors come from a human donor in a cohort sampled during active COVID-19.

This sequence joins TRBV13 and TRBJ2-1, with D unclear. This CDR3 is built from 14 residues. Trimming removed 2 bases from V and 0 bases from J, with 5 bases in between. Looked up from germline, CDR1 is PRHDT and CDR2 is FYEKMQ (reference sequence). CDR3 bases: TGTGCCAGCAGCTTACTGAGCTCCTACAATGAGCAGTTCTTC. It specifies CASSLLSSYNEQFF.

V and J are TRBV29-1 and TRBJ2-7; 7 positions agree with TRBD2. J was trimmed by 1 base and V by 5 bases; bases with no gene match: 14. The germline CDR1 and CDR2 sequences are SQVTM and ANQGSEA. CDR3 length: 16 residues. CDR3: CSVWTGTTKKSYEQYF. The CDR3 region has the DNA TGCAGCGTTTGGACCGGGACTACGAAAAAGTCCTACGAGCAGTACTTC.

CDR3 in DNA: TGCGCCAGCAGCTTGGGAGGGAACCAAGAGACCCAGTACTTC. This codes for CASSLGGNQETQYF. The chain uses TRBV5-1 and TRBJ2-5, with TRBD2 as a possible D gene (5 bases). Germline CDR1 SGHRS, CDR2 YFSETQ. Trimming stripped 0 bases from V and 0 bases from J, with 6 bases between. The CDR3 sequence is 14 residues long.

The chain combines TRBV5-1 with TRBJ2-3; 9 bases agree with TRBD2. CDR1 is SGHRS, CDR2 YFSETQ, per germline. CDR3 length: 22 residues. The V and J ends lost 4 bases and 6 bases, in that order; junction bases with no gene match: 30. The CDR3 nucleotides read TGCGCCAGCAGCCGACGCCAAGACCCCAATAGCGGGAGTTGGGTCGTTCACGATACGCAGTATTTT. This translates into CASSRRQDPNSGSWVVHDTQYF.

The rearrangement joins TRBV5-4 to TRBJ2-1; 10 nucleotides agree with TRBD2. V lost 0 bases, J lost 5 bases, and 2 bases stayed unmatched. This CDR3 comprises 15 residues. CDR1 is SGHNT and CDR2 is YYREEE in the germline V gene (reference sequence). CDR3 in amino acids: CASSLEAGGDNEQFF. For the CDR3, the DNA is TGTGCCAGCAGCTTGGAAGCGGGAGGGGACAATGAGCAGTTCTTC.

The chain is built from TRBV10-3 and TRBJ2-1; the D gene is possibly TRBD1 (5 bases). CDR1 ENHRY and CDR2 SYGVKD come from the germline V gene. The V end lost 11 bases, the J end lost 2 bases, and 10 bases lay between the germline ends. The CDR3 totals 12 residues. The CDR3 nucleotides read TGTGCCTCCAGGGAACCCTACAATGAGCAGTTCTTC. It codes for CASREPYNEQFF.

The CDR3 nucleotides are TGTGCCAGCAGCCAGGCACACAATCAGCCCCAGCATTTT. It yields the protein CASSQAHNQPQHF. V usage is TRBV12-3 or TRBV12-4 and J usage is TRBJ1-5; no clear D. The CDR3 totals 13 residues. Trimming removed 6 bases at V and 3 bases at J, with 9 bases between.

The chain joins TRBV27 to TRBJ1-6; no definite D call. The germline CDR1 and CDR2 sequences are MNHEY and SMNVEV (reference sequence). The CDR3 totals 8 residues. CDR3 sequence (DNA): TGTCCTCCCGCTACGCTCCACTTT. Protein: CPPATLHF.

CDR3 residues: CASSLKLEAFF. The DNA for the CDR3 is TGTGCCAGCAGCTTGAAGCTTGAAGCTTTCTTT. J is TRBJ1-1 and V is TRBV5-6, with D uncertain. This CDR3 is 11 amino acids long. Trimming cost V 1 base and J 7 bases, with 5 bases left between them. From germline, CDR1 is SGHDT and CDR2 YYEEEE.

The genes are TRBV29-1 and TRBJ2-3; 8 bases match TRBD2. Germline CDR1 reads SQVTM; CDR2 reads ANQGSEA. The junction had 6 bases not matched to a gene; V was cut back by 6 bases and J by 4 bases. There are 13 residues in the CDR3. CDR3 DNA sequence: TGCAGCGTCGAGCGGGAGTCCCCAGATACGCAGTATTTT. Translation gives CSVERESPDTQYF.

The chain joins TRBV11-2 to TRBJ1-6, with D possibly matching TRBD1 (6 bases). V lost 0 bases, J lost 4 bases, and 7 bases lay in between. CDR3 length: 15 residues. Per the germline V gene, CDR1 is SGHAT and CDR2 is FQNNGV. The DNA for the CDR3 is TGTGCCAGCAGCTTAGATCAGGGGTATAATTCACCCCTCCACTTT. Protein: CASSLDQGYNSPLHF.

This chain links TRBV7-6 with TRBJ2-1, with 8 bases lining up with TRBD2. The CDR3 sequence is 18 residues long. Losses at the gene ends were 3 bases for V and 0 bases for J; bases not matched to a gene: 10. Germline-derived CDR1 and CDR2 are SGHVS and FNYEAQ. Here the CDR3 reads CASSLGTAGVSSYNEQFF. The CDR3 nucleotides are TGTGCCAGCAGCTTGGGTACAGCGGGAGTTAGCTCCTACAATGAGCAGTTCTTC.

This chain uses TRBV30 with TRBJ2-3, with 7 positions matching TRBD2. Germline V lookup: CDR1 GTSNPN, CDR2 SVGIG (reference sequence). The trim removed 6 bases at V and 5 bases at J, leaving 8 bases unmatched. This CDR3 comprises 13 residues. In DNA form, the CDR3 reads TGTGCCTGTAGCCAGCGGGATAAAGATACGCAGTATTTT. Amino acids: CACSQRDKDTQYF.

The chain carries TRBV18 and TRBJ2-5; 7 nucleotides align to TRBD1. The CDR3 is 15 amino acids. Per germline, CDR1 KGHSH and CDR2 LQKENI. Germline trimming cut 5 bases from V and 2 bases from J; bases unmatched to any gene: 8. The CDR3 sequence: CASSSRQGNQETQYF. Written as DNA, the CDR3 is TGTGCCAGCTCATCTAGACAGGGAAATCAAGAGACCCAGTACTTC.

This chain links TRBV28 with TRBJ1-2; TRBD1 matches 11 bases. The CDR3 consists of 14 residues. Germline CDR1 is MDHEN and CDR2 is SYDVKM. The V segment lost 6 bases and the J segment 8 bases; nucleotides outside the gene matches: 8. CDR3 amino acids: CASSNYRTGGGYTF. The DNA of the CDR3 is TGTGCCAGCAGCAATTATCGGACAGGGGGCGGCTACACCTTC.

The genes are TRBV28 and TRBJ2-1; D possibly corresponds to TRBD2 (5 bases). The CDR3 consists of 15 residues. The ends were cut back, 4 bases at V and 0 bases at J, with 10 bases in the middle. CDR1 MDHEN and CDR2 SYDVKM come from the germline V gene. CDR3 coding DNA: TGTGCCAGCAGTTGGACTGCGGGCTCCTACAATGAGCAGTTCTTC. Its protein is CASSWTAGSYNEQFF.

The CDR3 region has the DNA TGTGCCAGCAGCGTGCCACCAGGCGAGCAGTACTTC. It encodes CASSVPPGEQYF. The V and J genes are TRBV7-9 and TRBJ2-7, with D unclear. This CDR3 has 12 residues. V was clipped by 5 bases and J by 6 bases, with 11 bases between them. Germline V gene sequence: CDR1 SEHNR, CDR2 FQNEAQ (reference sequence).

This clone turned up a few times. The chain has TRBV4-3 and TRBJ1-2, with a possible D match to TRBD1 (5 bases). The V gene lost 0 bases and the J gene lost 7 bases, with 18 bases spanning the gap. Germline CDR1 reads LGHNA; CDR2 reads YSLEER. The CDR3 length is 16 residues. CDR3 protein: CASSQESSRAQGGYTF. The CDR3 DNA follows: TGCGCCAGCAGCCAAGAGTCGTCTCGGGCGCAGGGTGGCTACACCTTC.

The J gene is TRBJ1-5, the V gene TRBV5-1; D is undetermined. CDR1 is SGHRS and CDR2 is YFSETQ in the germline V gene. V lost 4 bases and J lost 7, with 15 bases in between. This CDR3 region has 14 residues. CDR3 loop: CASSPGVGGQPQHF. As DNA, the CDR3 is TGCGCCAGCAGCCCTGGGGTAGGCGGGCAGCCCCAGCATTTT.

V is TRBV11-2 and J is TRBJ1-3; the D is unclear. The CDR3 loop spans 17 amino acids. CDR1 SGHAT and CDR2 FQNNGV come from the germline V gene. The ends were cut back, 5 bases at V and 5 bases at J, with 22 bases in the middle. This chain's CDR3 is CASSLIDYGVSRNTIYF. The CDR3 nucleotides are TGTGCCAGCAGCCTTATCGACTACGGGGTTTCTAGAAACACCATATATTTT.

The chain has TRBV7-2 and TRBJ1-1; D gene unclear. V lost 6 bases and J lost 5, with 10 bases in between. Germline CDR1 SGHTA, CDR2 FQGNSA. CDR3 length: 12 residues. The CDR3 DNA follows: TGTGCCAGCAGAGTTACAGTAACTGAAGCTTTCTTT. Residues: CASRVTVTEAFF.

The rearrangement uses TRBV7-2 and TRBJ2-7; 7 bases fit TRBD2. CDR1 is SGHTA, CDR2 FQGNSA, per germline. V shed 1 base and J 4 bases; nucleotides not matched to a gene: 7. The CDR3 is 15 amino acids. The CDR3 sequence is CASSLVEGGPYEQYF. The DNA for the CDR3 is TGTGCCAGCAGCTTAGTGGAGGGAGGGCCTTACGAGCAGTACTTC.

The chain links TRBV20-1 to TRBJ2-3; D not resolved. Germline V CDR1 and CDR2: DFQATT, SNEGSKA (reference sequence). Trimming cost V 7 bases and J 2 bases, with 7 bases left between them. The CDR3 sequence is 11 residues long. CDR3 residues: CSGGITDTQYF. In DNA form, the CDR3 reads TGCAGTGGCGGTATCACAGATACGCAGTATTTT.

This chain links TRBV28 with TRBJ1-1; TRBD1 matches 8 bases. V trimming: 4 bases; J trimming: 1 base; junction bases outside the gene matches: 2. Germline V gene lookup returns CDR1 MDHEN and CDR2 SYDVKM. The CDR3 runs 14 residues. The CDR3, as DNA: TGTGCCAGCAGTTCCGGACAGGGGAACACTGAAGCTTTCTTT. Translating it yields CASSSGQGNTEAFF.

The V gene is TRBV27, the J gene TRBJ1-5; tentative D call: TRBD1 (6 bases). Germline loops: CDR1 MNHEY, CDR2 SMNVEV (reference sequence). This CDR3 has 15 residues. The V end lost 7 bases, the J end lost 0 bases, and 13 bases lay between the germline ends. CDR3 protein: CASKVRGTSNQPQHF. The CDR3 coding sequence is TGTGCCAGCAAGGTAAGGGGGACTAGCAATCAGCCCCAGCATTTT.

The rearrangement links TRBV19 to TRBJ2-3, with 12 bases that match TRBD1. The ends lost 3 bases at V and 0 bases at J; junction bases unmatched: 19. This CDR3 spans 22 amino acids. Per germline, CDR1 LNHDA and CDR2 SQIVND (reference sequence). CDR3 sequence (DNA): TGTGCCAGTAGTATGAAGGGACAGGGGGCTTACCCTCCTCGATCTAGCACAGATACGCAGTATTTT. It encodes CASSMKGQGAYPPRSSTDTQYF.